A selection of T cell receptor beta chains follows, all from one sample in a study of vaccination and CD4 T cells after COVID-19. TCRdb redid the calling of the PCR reads with MiXCR, one entry per CDR3 protein. The repertoire includes over 10,000 distinct CDR3 sequences, roughly four fifths of them detected once, and more than 25% sits in the top ten. No cognate antigen is known for these TCRs. The sample consisted of CD4+ T cells from blood, cultured in vitro. Every receptor here comes from a human donor who had recovered from COVID-19. CDR3s leave out the opening cysteine and the closing phenylalanine or tryptophan. D genes are given only for firm matches.

NA,TRBV6-5,TRBJ2-5,ASSYGRGRQETQY
NA,TRBV9,TRBJ1-2,ASSVAGTDYGYT
NA,TRBV19,TRBJ1-1,ASSTTRYNTEAF
NA,TRBV6-4,TRBJ1-2,ASRKGVDYGYT
TRBD1,TRBV20-1,TRBJ1-2,SAPLGQGNYGYT
TRBD1,TRBV20-1,TRBJ1-2,SARGQGMWGYT
NA,TRBV20-1,TRBJ1-1,SARIGGMNTEAF
TRBD2,TRBV6-2/TRBV6-3,TRBJ2-2,ASRLAGGLTGELF
NA,TRBV28,TRBJ1-1,ASRWGGVPKNTEAF
NA,TRBV19,TRBJ1-2,ASSSLGPFGYT
NA,TRBV27,TRBJ1-5,ASSHRARSREGGQPQH
NA,TRBV27,TRBJ1-6,ASSPHISSPLH
TRBD1,TRBV7-6,TRBJ1-5,ASSYGTGNQPQH
NA,TRBV20-1,TRBJ2-5,SARDPQIWQDETQY
TRBD2,TRBV27,TRBJ2-1,ASSLAGVSSYNEQF
TRBD1,TRBV10-2,TRBJ1-1,ASSETGGRNTEAF
NA,TRBV28,TRBJ1-2,ASSSPGRGQT
TRBD2,TRBV20-1,TRBJ2-1,SAGTSGRKMYEQF
NA,TRBV6-1,TRBJ1-5,ASRSGLEQPQH
NA,TRBV7-9,TRBJ1-5,ASSLKGDNQPQH
NA,TRBV28,TRBJ2-3,ASSFTDTQY
TRBD2,TRBV20-1,TRBJ2-3,SAPINGLAGGSTDTQY
NA,TRBV20-1,TRBJ1-5,SAPGLTGNQPQH
NA,TRBV7-2,TRBJ2-7,ASSPRTGSSYEQY
NA,TRBV7-2,TRBJ1-5,ASSLWTASLPQH
NA,TRBV20-1,TRBJ2-1,SAGGLAAIASRTSYSEQF
NA,TRBV28,TRBJ1-5,ASTEGGRPQH
TRBD1,TRBV11-3,TRBJ2-3,ASSLGTGRTDTQY
TRBD1,TRBV7-8,TRBJ2-7,ASSRLRGQEQY
NA,TRBV20-1,TRBJ2-3,SARATEKGTDTQY
TRBD1,TRBV7-9,TRBJ1-5,ASSLGTGLSNQPQH
NA,TRBV12-3/TRBV12-4,TRBJ1-1,ASTFQIQRNTEAF
TRBD1,TRBV19,TRBJ2-7,ASSARTGSYEQY
NA,TRBV28,TRBJ1-5,ASNRGGSSQPQH
NA,TRBV20-1,TRBJ2-1,SARDMSASYNEQF
NA,TRBV19,TRBJ2-7,ASGQGVTYEQY
NA,TRBV7-2,TRBJ1-2,ASSAPPGNANYGYT
TRBD2,TRBV7-2,TRBJ2-5,ASSLFGTSLQETQY
NA,TRBV15,TRBJ2-3,ATSSRRGFTDTQY
NA,TRBV28,TRBJ2-7,ASSLRLREQY
NA,TRBV20-1,TRBJ1-1,SARQERSFNTEAF
TRBD1,TRBV6-2/TRBV6-3,TRBJ2-5,ASRGGRTQETQY
NA,TRBV20-1,TRBJ1-2,SARDLLPEVHGYT
NA,TRBV20-1,TRBJ1-1,SAPDFPNTEAF
NA,TRBV7-9,TRBJ2-5,ASSGVRVLQETQY
TRBD2,TRBV19,TRBJ2-5,ASSIGLAGPFRETQY
NA,TRBV27,TRBJ1-6,ASSAGATYNSPLH
NA,TRBV20-1,TRBJ2-4,SGGTGRDIQY
NA,TRBV6-4,TRBJ1-2,ASSVGAGTYGYT
TRBD2,TRBV7-2,TRBJ2-7,ASSLNSGRLYEQY
NA,TRBV6-2/TRBV6-3,TRBJ2-3,ASSTGSFTDTQY
TRBD2,TRBV28,TRBJ2-4,ASSLLRLAERYIAKNIQY